This T cell receptor (beta chain) originates from a study of control samples from healthy donors and cancer patients (TCRdb year 2020). Library construction relied on the immunoSEQ multiplex PCR assay. TCRdb carries this immuneACCESS record with in-frame sequences only. Its versions omit some clonotypes, under half of them owing to an unresolved V gene in the studies checked, with the rest unexplained. A total of about 130,000 clones appear in this sample, about 95% of them only once. The top ten clones comprise 3.5% to 4% of the sample. The germline V gene (reference sequence) gives CDR1 as SEHNR and CDR2 as FQNEAQ. The junction carries 20 bases between V and J, which are trimmed by 10 bases and 8 bases respectively. The CDR3, cysteine through phenylalanine, is 13 amino acids long. Of all the DNA, just the CDR3 is kept, 39 bases in frame from base 1. For this clone: Its antigen specificity is not known. Per-base qualities were not stored, and no clone one base away is much larger.

The sequence joins TRBV7-9 to TRBJ1-2; a tentative D call is TRBD1 (5 bases match). Sample: blood. The sequence was obtained from a young man in good health. The DNA sequence is TGTGCCACTTTGTCTGGCAGGGAAAACGGCTACACCTTC. The translation is CATLSGRENGYTF.